This T cell receptor (beta chain) was recorded in a study of CD8+CD57+ T cells in acquired aplastic anemia (dated by TCRdb to the late 2010s). In the study overall: On average, sorted CD4+ and CD8+ cells yielded 3 to 4 ug of extracted DNA, with a range of roughly 0.18 to 27.4 ug. Healthy donor samples averaged roughly 9.9 million reads for CD4+ and 11 million to 14 million for CD8+ cells. Beyond this particular receptor, the publication reports: Patients and healthy controls showed no significant difference in CD8+ Simpson's diversity (P=0.060). Although 25 to 30 CD8+ CDR3 sequences were shared by patients and controls, these sequences appeared highly expressed in patients and within the immunodominant clones of patients.

In this study, sorted CD4+ and CD8+ T cells from the blood of healthy subjects and of severe aplastic anemia patients had their TCR repertoires deep-sequenced. Ficoll-Paque density gradient centrifugation was used to isolate peripheral blood mononuclear cells. Before DNA extraction, CD4+ and CD8+ T cells were sorted by FACS or by magnetic beads. Concerning this clonotype itself: Its antigen is not yet known. Nothing much larger sits one base from this clone, and base qualities are not available.

Genomic DNA was used as template for profiling of TCR beta VDJ combinations and CDR3 sequences. An Illumina HiSeq 2000 was the platform used for TCR repertoire sequencing. The authors' analysis ran thus. Repertoires were assessed using TRBV/TRBJ rearrangement plots, CDR3 size and DJ length profiles, and Simpson's diversity index. The most abundant DNA sequence in the deep sequencing data was defined as the immunodominant clone. CDR3 amino acid sequences were checked for sharing between subjects and were compared against published repertoires and the VDJdb database. TCRdb trimmed public reads at Q25 via fastp, called clones via MiXCR and kept in-frame beta chains. Here each entry gathers all rows of one CDR3 protein and keeps the most common genes and DNA. TCRdb assigned the V and J calls; the authors' analysis was not used. This sample lists some 200,000 distinct CDR3 sequences; around 32% were detected once. Jointly, the top ten make up roughly 1.1% of the sample.

The CDR3 has 13 amino acids, counting the end cysteine and phenylalanine. This entry keeps only the CDR3 DNA: 39 bases, framed from base 1. The germline V gene (reference sequence) specifies GTSNPN as CDR1 and SVGIG as CDR2. V loses 2 bases at its end and J loses 10 bases; junction bases beyond the gene matches: 7. Sample: sorted CD4+, CD8+, or CD8+CD57+ T cells (not recorded which) from PBMCs. The sequence links TRBV30 to TRBJ2-1; 8 bases in the middle match TRBD2. The source of this sequence is a human donor in good health, serving as a control. The bases read TGTGCCTGGAGTTCTCTAGCGGGTCGCGAGCAGTTCTTC. This gives the protein CAWSSLAGREQFF.